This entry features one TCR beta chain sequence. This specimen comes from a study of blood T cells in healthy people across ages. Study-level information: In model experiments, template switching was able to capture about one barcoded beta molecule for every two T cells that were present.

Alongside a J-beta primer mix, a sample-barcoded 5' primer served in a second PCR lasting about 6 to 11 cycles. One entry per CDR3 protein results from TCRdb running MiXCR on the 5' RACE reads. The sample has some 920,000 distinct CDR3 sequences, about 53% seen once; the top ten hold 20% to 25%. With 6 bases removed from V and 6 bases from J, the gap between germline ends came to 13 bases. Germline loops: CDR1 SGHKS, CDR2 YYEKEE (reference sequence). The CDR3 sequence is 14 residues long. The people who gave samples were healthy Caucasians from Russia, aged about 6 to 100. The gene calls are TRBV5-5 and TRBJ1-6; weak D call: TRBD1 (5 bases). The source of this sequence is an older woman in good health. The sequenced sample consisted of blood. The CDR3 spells CASIGGQSNSPLHF. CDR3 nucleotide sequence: TGTGCCAGCATTGGTGGACAAAGTAATTCACCCCTCCACTTT.